This T cell receptor beta chain was sequenced in a study of OX40 agonist ivuxolimab in advanced cancers. Background on the study: Each patient was given ivuxolimab into a vein every 2 weeks, at 0.01 to 10 mg/kg.

Measured with immunoSEQ multiplex PCR; TCRdb has only the in-frame clones, and not every one. This table has about 66,000 clones, 80% to 85% appearing once. Comment on this clone: The antigen is unknown.

Points from the study as a whole: Low normalized T-cell clonal expansion also characterized some of the nonresponders. Partial responders dosed at 0.1-3.0 mg/kg displayed clonal expansion ranking among the lowest.

The receptor's source is an adult with an advanced solid tumor such as melanoma, head and neck, liver or kidney cancer. The sample here was CD4+ or CD8+ T cells sorted from blood, taken in a trial of the OX40 agonist ivuxolimab.

The CDR3 nucleotides are TGTGCCAGCAGCTTAGATTTGAAGAGCGAGAACACCGGGGAGCTGTTTTTT. Protein product: CASSLDLKSENTGELFF. This chain connects TRBV11-3 to TRBJ2-2; D uncertain. CDR3 size: 17 residues. Trimming stripped 0 bases from V and 1 base from J, with 12 bases between. CDR1 and CDR2 (germline): SGHNT, YENEEA.